This TCR beta chain was retrieved from a study of blood T cell repertoires in COVID-19. Study-wide background: There were acute and convalescent COVID-19 samples, and they came from the United States, Italy and Spain. Sources were T cells, B-cell-depleted T cells, or PBMCs; the material itself was cDNA or gDNA.

Sequencing used immunoSEQ multiplex PCR; TCRdb keeps in-frame clones, though not all of them. The sample consists of tens of thousands of clones, approximately 79% of them appearing once. Germline V gene lookup returns CDR1 SGHKS and CDR2 YYEKEE (reference sequence). The CDR3 has 15 residues. With 3 bases clipped from V and 0 bases from J, the junction kept 2 bases outside the gene matches. This clone turned up a few times. This clonotype was obtained from a man in his sixties or seventies with acute or convalescent COVID-19. This chain connects TRBV5-5 to TRBJ1-3; 8 bases map to TRBD1. Sequencing was performed on peripheral blood. The CDR3 sequence: CASSWTGSSGNTIYF. In nucleotides, the CDR3 is TGTGCCAGCAGCTGGACAGGGAGCTCTGGAAACACCATATATTTT.